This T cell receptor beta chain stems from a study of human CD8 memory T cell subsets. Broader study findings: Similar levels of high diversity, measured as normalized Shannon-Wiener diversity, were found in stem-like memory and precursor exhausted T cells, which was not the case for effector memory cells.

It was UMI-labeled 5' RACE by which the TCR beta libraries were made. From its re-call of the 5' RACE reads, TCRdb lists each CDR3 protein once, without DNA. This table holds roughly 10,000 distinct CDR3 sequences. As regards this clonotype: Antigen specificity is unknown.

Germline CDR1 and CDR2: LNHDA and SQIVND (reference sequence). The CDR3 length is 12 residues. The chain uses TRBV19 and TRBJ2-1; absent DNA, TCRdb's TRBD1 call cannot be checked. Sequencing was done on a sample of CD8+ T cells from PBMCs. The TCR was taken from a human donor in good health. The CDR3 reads CASNAGDNEQFF.